A single sample is the source of the 25 T cell receptor beta chains below, sequenced in a study of blood T cell repertoires in COVID-19. The assay was immunoSEQ multiplex PCR, and TCRdb's table has in-frame clones only and misses some. The table has about 110,000 clones, about 88% seen once; the top ten hold 3% to 3.5%. The sample comprised peripheral blood. The source of these receptors is a woman in her 50s with acute or convalescent COVID-19.

This chain links TRBV19 with TRBJ2-1, with 7 bases lining up with TRBD2. The length of the CDR3 is 18 residues. With V trimmed by 1 base and J by 9 bases, 18 bases remained unmatched. Germline V gene lookup returns CDR1 LNHDA and CDR2 SQIVND (reference sequence). CDR3 in DNA: TGTGCCAGTAGTATAGGGCCCCCTTTAGGCGGGAGAGGTGGTGAGCAGTTCTTC. This gives the protein CASSIGPPLGGRGGEQFF.

This rearrangement joins TRBV2 to TRBJ1-2; D might be TRBD1 (6 bases). This CDR3 spans 15 amino acids. CDR1 SNHLY and CDR2 FYNNEI come from the germline V gene. V was shortened by 3 bases and J by 4 bases, with 15 bases between the two germline ends. DNA for the CDR3: TGTGCCAGCAGTGACGCCCAGGGGCTGGGCTATGGCTACACCTTC. It codes for CASSDAQGLGYGYTF.

This sequence joins TRBV5-5 and TRBJ2-1, with TRBD2 identical over 8 bases. This CDR3 spans 14 amino acids. Germline CDR1 and CDR2: SGHKS and YYEKEE (reference sequence). Germline trimming cut 3 bases from V and 5 bases from J; bases unmatched to any gene: 4. CDR3 in amino acids: CASSWVAGNNEQFF. The CDR3 region has the DNA TGTGCCAGCAGCTGGGTAGCGGGGAACAATGAGCAGTTCTTC.

The gene calls are TRBV11-2 and TRBJ2-1; 7 bases line up with TRBD1. The CDR3 is made up of 15 amino acids. Germline V gene sequence: CDR1 SGHAT, CDR2 FQNNGV. V was pared by 5 bases and J by 3 bases, with 7 bases of the junction left unmatched. The CDR3 region is CASSPRTGNYNEQFF. CDR3 bases: TGTGCCAGCAGCCCTCGGACAGGCAACTACAATGAGCAGTTCTTC.

The chain has TRBV3-1 (or the pseudogene TRBV3-2) and TRBJ2-7; D might be TRBD1 (5 bases). CDR3 length: 12 amino acids. Looked up from germline, CDR1 is LGHDT and CDR2 is YNNKEL (reference sequence). V was trimmed by 2 bases and J by 9 bases, leaving 11 bases between them. The CDR3 sequence: CASSQQGRRQYF. CDR3 sequence (DNA): TGTGCCAGCAGCCAACAGGGCCGCCGGCAGTACTTC.

V usage is TRBV7-8 and J usage is TRBJ1-2; D ambiguous. The germline V and J ends were trimmed by 2 bases and 7 bases, with 14 bases remaining between them. The V gene's germline CDR1 is SGHVS and CDR2 FQNEAQ. The CDR3 has 14 amino acids. CDR3 in amino acids: CASSLNGELGGYTF. DNA of the CDR3: TGTGCCAGCAGCTTAAACGGTGAACTTGGTGGCTACACCTTC.

CDR3 in amino acids: CASSLVGHTQYF. The CDR3, as DNA: TGCGCCAGCAGCTTAGTGGGGCATACGCAGTATTTT. The chain has TRBV5-1 and TRBJ2-3; D possibly corresponds to TRBD1 (5 bases). V gave up 2 bases and J gave up 7 bases, with 8 bases separating them. From germline, CDR1 is SGHRS and CDR2 YFSETQ. CDR3 length: 12 residues. Variable domain in full (rest from reference TRBV5-1 and TRBJ2-3): KAGVTQTPRYLIKTRGQQVTLSCSPISGHRSVSWYQQTPGQGLQFLFEYFSETQRNKGNFPGRFSGRQFSNSRSEMNVSTLELGDSALYLCASSLVGHTQYFGPGTRLTVL.

This clone appeared a few times. This sequence joins TRBV20-1 and TRBJ2-1, with 10 bases identical to TRBD2. CDR1 and CDR2 from the germline V gene are DFQATT and SNEGSKA (reference sequence). The V segment lost 3 bases and the J segment 7 bases; nucleotides outside the gene matches: 6. This CDR3 is 14 amino acids long. The CDR3 nucleotides are TGCAGTGCTAGTCAAGCGGGAGGGACTAATGAGCAGTTCTTC. As protein: CSASQAGGTNEQFF.

The rearrangement links TRBV5-1 to TRBJ2-7; TRBD2 aligns across 10 bases. This CDR3 contains 18 residues. Unmatched junction bases numbered 13, after V lost 4 bases and J lost 0 bases. Germline V gene sequence: CDR1 SGHRS, CDR2 YFSETQ. The CDR3: CASSPDPGLASYSYEQYF. The CDR3 DNA is TGCGCCAGCAGCCCGGACCCGGGACTAGCGTCCTACTCCTACGAGCAGTACTTC.

J is TRBJ1-2 and V is TRBV5-1, with 9 bases aligning to TRBD1. CDR3 length: 15 residues. CDR1 and CDR2 (germline): SGHRS, YFSETQ. With V trimmed by 4 bases and J by 0 bases, 4 bases remained unmatched. In DNA, the CDR3 is TGCGCCAGCAGCCGGGGACAGGGAGCTAACTATGGCTACACCTTC. Translating gives CASSRGQGANYGYTF.

The rearrangement links TRBV30 to TRBJ2-5; no clear D gene. Germline V lookup: CDR1 GTSNPN, CDR2 SVGIG (reference sequence). The CDR3 runs to 12 residues. The ends were cut back, 1 base at V and 1 base at J, with 4 bases in the middle. The CDR3 loop reads CAWSALQETQYF. CDR3 DNA: TGTGCCTGGAGTGCCCTCCAAGAGACCCAGTACTTC.

This clone was recorded only once. V is TRBV19 and J is TRBJ2-1; tentative D call: TRBD2 (6 bases). The CDR3 runs to 15 residues. Between the trimmed V and J ends, which lost 3 bases and 4 bases, there was a span of 13 bases. Germline V CDR1 and CDR2: LNHDA, SQIVND (reference sequence). The CDR3 protein is CASSITGTLYNEQFF. DNA of the CDR3: TGTGCCAGTAGTATTACCGGGACTTTATACAATGAGCAGTTCTTC.

The sample holds one count of this clone. This sequence joins TRBV5-1 and TRBJ2-5; 9 nucleotides agree with TRBD2. With 3 bases clipped from V and 2 bases from J, the junction kept 20 bases outside the gene matches. Germline CDR1 and CDR2: SGHRS and YFSETQ. The CDR3 runs to 20 residues. The CDR3, as DNA: TGCGCCAGCAGCTCGACGCCGACTAGCGGCTATAAAGGGCTGCAAGAGACCCAGTACTTC. Protein: CASSSTPTSGYKGLQETQYF. Full variable domain (outside the CDR3, taken from reference TRBV5-1 and TRBJ2-5): KAGVTQTPRYLIKTRGQQVTLSCSPISGHRSVSWYQQTPGQGLQFLFEYFSETQRNKGNFPGRFSGRQFSNSRSEMNVSTLELGDSALYLCASSSTPTSGYKGLQETQYFGPGTRLLVL.

V is TRBV7-9 and J is TRBJ2-7; TRBD2 might be the D (5 bases). V was clipped by 5 bases and J by 2 bases, with 13 bases between them. Germline lookup yields CDR1 SEHNR and CDR2 FQNEAQ (reference sequence). The CDR3 covers 14 residues. This chain's CDR3 is CASSHSDGTYEQYF. In DNA, the CDR3 is TGTGCCAGCAGCCATTCCGACGGGACCTACGAGCAGTACTTC.

J is TRBJ2-3 and V is TRBV9, with TRBD2 identical over 14 bases. The trim removed 7 bases at V and 1 base at J, leaving 2 bases unmatched. The CDR3 has 15 residues. Germline lookup yields CDR1 SGDLS and CDR2 YYNGEE. CDR3 in DNA: TGTGCCAGCCAGACTAGCGGGAGGGGCACAGATACGCAGTATTTT. Translation gives CASQTSGRGTDTQYF.

This CDR3 reads CASSTPRAGNSPLHF. CDR3 bases: TGTGCCAGCAGCACCCCAAGGGCGGGGAATTCACCCCTCCACTTT. The gene calls are TRBV6-5 and TRBJ1-6; no clear D gene. This CDR3 is 15 amino acids long. V was shortened by 6 bases and J by 7 bases, with 16 bases between the two germline ends. From germline, CDR1 is MNHEY and CDR2 SVGAGI.

This sequence joins TRBV18 and TRBJ2-1; TRBD2 aligns across 7 bases. The length of the CDR3 is 14 residues. Per germline, CDR1 KGHSH and CDR2 LQKENI. V gave up 1 base and J gave up 10 bases; unmatched junction bases: 7. CDR3 loop: CASSPQASGVEQFF. The CDR3 nucleotides are TGTGCCAGCTCACCACAAGCTAGCGGCGTAGAGCAGTTCTTC.

The chain recombines TRBV5-1 with TRBJ2-3; TRBD1 aligns across 7 bases. Germline values: CDR1 SGHRS, CDR2 YFSETQ. V gave up 5 bases and J gave up 4 bases; unmatched junction bases: 10. The CDR3 extends over 15 amino acids. The chain's CDR3 is CASRLGSGQPDTQYF. CDR3 DNA sequence: TGCGCCAGCAGACTAGGTTCGGGACAGCCAGATACGCAGTATTTT.

The chain uses TRBV5-6 and TRBJ2-5; 7 nucleotides align to TRBD2. The germline V gene encodes CDR1 SGHDT and CDR2 YYEEEE. This CDR3 is built from 15 residues. V was clipped by 5 bases and J by 2 bases; unmatched bases: 9. The DNA of the CDR3 is TGTGCCAGCAGTTGGTTCGGGACTAAGCAAGAGACCCAGTACTTC. This codes for CASSWFGTKQETQYF.

Comments on this clone: The same CDR3 also results from other DNA sequences found in this sample. The chain recombines TRBV7-2 with TRBJ2-5; D gene unclear. Trimming removed 2 bases at V and 5 bases at J, with 6 bases between. This CDR3 contains 12 residues. The germline gives CDR1 SGHTA, CDR2 FQGNSA. The CDR3 region is CASSLSRETQYF. Here the CDR3 DNA reads TGTGCCAGCAGCTTATCTAGGGAGACCCAGTACTTC.

The CDR3 nucleotides are TGTGCCAGCGGTGTTCACGGCAATGAGCAGTTCTTC. Its protein product is CASGVHGNEQFF. V gene TRBV12-3 or TRBV12-4 combines with J gene TRBJ2-1; unclear D gene. CDR3 length: 12 residues. V lost 8 bases to trimming and J lost 6 bases, with 11 bases between them.

The chain is built from TRBV7-9 and TRBJ1-4; 8 nucleotides match TRBD1. After removal of 5 bases from V and 8 bases from J, the junction contained 4 bases not matched to a gene. The CDR3 is made up of 13 amino acids. Germline V gene data show CDR1 as SEHNR and CDR2 as FQNEAQ (reference sequence). The CDR3 is CASSGRGREKLFF. CDR3 nucleotide sequence: TGTGCCAGCAGCGGCAGGGGGCGAGAAAAACTGTTTTTT.

The table lists this clone with a few counts. The J gene is TRBJ1-1, the V gene TRBV18; tentatively, D is TRBD1 (5 bases). Trimming stripped 4 bases from V and 0 bases from J, with 21 bases between. Germline loops: CDR1 KGHSH, CDR2 LQKENI. The CDR3 loop spans 18 amino acids. The CDR3 coding sequence is TGTGCCAGCTCACTCGCGACGGACATCCCTGGGGTGAACACTGAAGCTTTCTTT. Translation gives CASSLATDIPGVNTEAFF.

The rearrangement uses TRBV5-1 and TRBJ2-1, with TRBD1 as a possible D gene (5 bases). V was trimmed by 4 bases and J by 8 bases, leaving 10 bases between them. Germline CDR1 reads SGHRS; CDR2 reads YFSETQ. This CDR3 has 12 amino acids. The CDR3 DNA follows: TGCGCCAGCAGCGGGGCGGTGTATGAGCAGTTCTTC. Residues: CASSGAVYEQFF.

This clone occurred once. Written as DNA, the CDR3 is TGTGCCAGCAGGGCGGGACCGGGAAACACCATATATTTT. It yields the protein CASRAGPGNTIYF. This chain connects TRBV6-5 to TRBJ1-3, with D perhaps matching TRBD1 (5 bases). V lost 6 bases, J lost 4 bases, and 10 bases lay in between. In germline, CDR1 is MNHEY, CDR2 SVGAGI. This CDR3 is 13 amino acids long.